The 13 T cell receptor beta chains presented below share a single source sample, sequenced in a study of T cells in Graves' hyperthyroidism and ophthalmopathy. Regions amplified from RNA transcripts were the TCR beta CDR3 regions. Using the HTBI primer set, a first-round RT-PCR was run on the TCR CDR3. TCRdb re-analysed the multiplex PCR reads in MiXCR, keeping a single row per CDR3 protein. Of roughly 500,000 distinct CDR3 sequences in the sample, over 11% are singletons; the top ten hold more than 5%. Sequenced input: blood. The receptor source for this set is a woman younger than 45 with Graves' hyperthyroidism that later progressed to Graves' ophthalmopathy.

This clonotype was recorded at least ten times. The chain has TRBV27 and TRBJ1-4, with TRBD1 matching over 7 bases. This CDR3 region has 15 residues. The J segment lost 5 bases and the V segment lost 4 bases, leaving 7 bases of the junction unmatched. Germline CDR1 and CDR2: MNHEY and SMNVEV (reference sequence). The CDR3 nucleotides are TGTGCCAGCAGTTACTTACAGGGGCTGAATGAAAAACTGTTTTTT. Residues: CASSYLQGLNEKLFF.

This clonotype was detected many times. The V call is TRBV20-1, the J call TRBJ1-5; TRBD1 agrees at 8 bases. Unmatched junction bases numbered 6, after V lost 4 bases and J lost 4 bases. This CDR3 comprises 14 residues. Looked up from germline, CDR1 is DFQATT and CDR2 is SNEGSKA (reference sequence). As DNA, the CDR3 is TGCAGTGCTAAGGACAGGGAAGGAAATCAGCCCCAGCATTTT. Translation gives CSAKDREGNQPQHF.

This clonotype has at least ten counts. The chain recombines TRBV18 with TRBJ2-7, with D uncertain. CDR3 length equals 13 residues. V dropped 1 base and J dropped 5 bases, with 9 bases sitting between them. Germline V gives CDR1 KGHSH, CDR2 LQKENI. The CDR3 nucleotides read TGTGCCAGCTCACCACTCCGGACGGACGAGCAGTACTTC. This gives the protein CASSPLRTDEQYF.

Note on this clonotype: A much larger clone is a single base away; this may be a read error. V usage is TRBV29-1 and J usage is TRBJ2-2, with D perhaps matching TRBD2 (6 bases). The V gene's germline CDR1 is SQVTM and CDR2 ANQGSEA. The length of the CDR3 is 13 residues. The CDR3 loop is CSATPRGIGVLFF. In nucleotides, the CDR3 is TGCAGCGCCACACCCCGGGGGATCGGGGTGCTGTTTTTT.

The CDR3 sequence: CASSRHRGGNTEAFF. The CDR3 DNA reads TGTGCCAGCTCACGACACAGGGGAGGAAACACTGAAGCTTTCTTT. This sequence joins TRBV18 and TRBJ1-1; 7 nucleotides agree with TRBD1. The ends lost 4 bases at V and 2 bases at J; junction bases unmatched: 7. This CDR3 has 15 residues. Germline assignment: CDR1 KGHSH and CDR2 LQKENI.

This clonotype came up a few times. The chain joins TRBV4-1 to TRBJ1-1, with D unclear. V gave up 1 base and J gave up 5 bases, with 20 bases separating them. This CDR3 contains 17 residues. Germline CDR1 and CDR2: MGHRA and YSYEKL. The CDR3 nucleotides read TGCGCCAGCAGCCAAGTCATTAGAGTTTCCGCGCATACTGAAGCTTTCTTT. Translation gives CASSQVIRVSAHTEAFF.

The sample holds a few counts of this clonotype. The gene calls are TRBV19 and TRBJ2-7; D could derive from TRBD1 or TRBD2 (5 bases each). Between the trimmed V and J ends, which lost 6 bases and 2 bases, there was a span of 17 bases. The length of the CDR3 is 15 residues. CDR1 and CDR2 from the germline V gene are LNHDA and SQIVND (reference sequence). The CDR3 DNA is TGTGCCAGTAGCCCCACCTCAGGGACCGCCTACGAGCAGTACTTC. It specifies CASSPTSGTAYEQYF. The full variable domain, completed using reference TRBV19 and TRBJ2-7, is DGGITQSPKYLFRKEGQNVTLSCEQNLNHDAMYWYRQDPGQGLRLIYYSQIVNDFQKGDIAEGYSVSREKKESFPLTVTSAQKNPTAFYLCASSPTSGTAYEQYFGPGTRLTVT.

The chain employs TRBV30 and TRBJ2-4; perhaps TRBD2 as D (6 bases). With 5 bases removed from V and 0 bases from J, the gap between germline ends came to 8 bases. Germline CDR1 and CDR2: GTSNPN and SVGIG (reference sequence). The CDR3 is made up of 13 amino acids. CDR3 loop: CAWRGVAKNIQYF. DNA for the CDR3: TGTGCCTGGCGCGGGGTAGCCAAAAACATTCAGTACTTC.

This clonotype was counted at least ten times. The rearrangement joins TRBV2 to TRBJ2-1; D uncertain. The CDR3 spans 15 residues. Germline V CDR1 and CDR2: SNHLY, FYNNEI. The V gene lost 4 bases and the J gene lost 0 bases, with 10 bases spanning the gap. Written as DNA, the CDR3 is TGTGCCAGCAGTGGCGGCCCATACTCCTACAATGAGCAGTTCTTC. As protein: CASSGGPYSYNEQFF. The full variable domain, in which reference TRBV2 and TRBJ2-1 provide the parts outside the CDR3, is EPEVTQTPSHQVTQMGQEVILRCVPISNHLYFYWYRQILGQKVEFLVSFYNNEISEKSEIFDDQFSVERPDGSNFTLKIRSTKLEDSAMYFCASSGGPYSYNEQFFGPGTRLTVL.

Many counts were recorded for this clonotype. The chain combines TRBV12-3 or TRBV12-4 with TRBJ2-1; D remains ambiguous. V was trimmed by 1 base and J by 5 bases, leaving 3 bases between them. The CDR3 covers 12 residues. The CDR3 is CASSLVDNEQFF. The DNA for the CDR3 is TGTGCCAGCAGTTTAGTGGACAATGAGCAGTTCTTC.

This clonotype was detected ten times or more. The CDR3 nucleotides read TGTGCCAGCAGCGGCCGGAACACCGGGGAGCTGTTTTTT. Amino acid sequence: CASSGRNTGELFF. The chain recombines TRBV28 with TRBJ2-2; D unclear. With 6 bases removed from V and 1 base from J, the gap between germline ends came to 6 bases. CDR3 length: 13 amino acids. Germline-derived CDR1 and CDR2 are MDHEN and SYDVKM. Supplemented by reference TRBV28 and TRBJ2-2, the full variable domain reads DVKVTQSSRYLVKRTGEKVFLECVQDMDHENMFWYRQDPGLGLRLIYFSYDVKMKEKGDIPEGYSVSREKKERFSLILESASTNQTSMYLCASSGRNTGELFFGEGSRLTVL.

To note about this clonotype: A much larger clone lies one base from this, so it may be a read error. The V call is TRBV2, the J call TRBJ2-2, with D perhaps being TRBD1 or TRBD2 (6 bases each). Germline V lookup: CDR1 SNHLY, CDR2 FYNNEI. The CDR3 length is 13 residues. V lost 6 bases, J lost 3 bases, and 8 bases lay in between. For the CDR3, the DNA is TGTGCCAGCAGAGGGGGGCACACCGGGGAGCTGTTTTTT. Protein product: CASRGGHTGELFF.

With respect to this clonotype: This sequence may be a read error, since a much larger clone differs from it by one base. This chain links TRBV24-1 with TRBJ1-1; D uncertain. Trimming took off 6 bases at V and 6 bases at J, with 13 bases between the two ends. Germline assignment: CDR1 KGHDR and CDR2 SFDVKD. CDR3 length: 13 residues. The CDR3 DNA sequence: TGTGCCACCAGTAATTCTCCCCATGCTGAAGCTTTCTTT. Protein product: CATSNSPHAEAFF.